The 24 T cell receptor beta chains below were found in one sample sequenced in a study of blood T cell repertoires in COVID-19. Libraries were prepared by immunoSEQ multiplex PCR; TCRdb keeps only in-frame clonotypes and omits some of them. The sample consists of around 200,000 clones, around 84% of them appearing once. The sequenced sample consisted of peripheral blood. The receptors derive from a woman aged 80 or older with active or convalescent COVID-19.

The gene calls are TRBV5-5 and TRBJ1-5, with TRBD1 as a possible D gene (6 bases). This CDR3 is 16 amino acids long. The germline CDR1 and CDR2 sequences are SGHKS and YYEKEE (reference sequence). Deletions cut 0 bases from V and 6 bases from J, with 16 bases between. The CDR3 sequence: CASSLETGTFFQPQHF. The CDR3 bases are TGTGCCAGCAGCTTGGAGACGGGGACATTTTTTCAGCCCCAGCATTTT.

The rearrangement links TRBV12-5 to TRBJ2-7; D perhaps matches TRBD1 (6 bases). Germline assignment: CDR1 LGHNT and CDR2 FRNRAP. Trimming stripped 6 bases from V and 0 bases from J, with 15 bases between. The CDR3 has 15 amino acids. The chain's CDR3 is CASGTRGTTSYEQYF. The CDR3 DNA reads TGTGCTAGTGGAACTAGAGGGACAACCTCCTACGAGCAGTACTTC.

The V call is TRBV7-9, the J call TRBJ2-2, with TRBD2 matching 8 bases. The V gene's germline CDR1 is SEHNR and CDR2 FQNEAQ (reference sequence). CDR3 length equals 14 residues. V dropped 8 bases and J dropped 5; count of bases not matched to a gene: 7. CDR3 in DNA: TGTGCCAGCTTCTCGGGGGGGCAGACCGGGGAGCTGTTTTTT. Amino acids: CASFSGGQTGELFF.

The genes are TRBV20-1 and TRBJ1-4; D call uncertain. The germline V gene has CDR1 DFQATT and CDR2 SNEGSKA (reference sequence). This CDR3 spans 11 amino acids. Trimming pared 4 bases from V and 10 bases from J, leaving 10 bases between. CDR3 DNA sequence: TGCAGTGCTAATACGGGGATAAAACTGTTTTTT. Protein sequence: CSANTGIKLFF.

The gene calls are TRBV6-4 and TRBJ2-5; a possible D gene is TRBD2 (5 bases). Trimming left V 4 bases short and J 5 bases short, with 11 bases between. The germline V gene encodes CDR1 MRHNA and CDR2 SNTAGT. This CDR3 comprises 13 residues. The CDR3 protein is CASSALPGETQYF. CDR3 nucleotide sequence: TGTGCCAGCAGTGCACTCCCGGGGGAGACCCAGTACTTC.

This chain joins TRBV7-2 and TRBJ2-7; unclear D gene. There are 13 residues in the CDR3. Looked up from germline, CDR1 is SGHTA and CDR2 is FQGNSA. Trimming pared 5 bases from V and 1 base from J, leaving 9 bases between. CDR3 in DNA: TGTGCCAGCAGCCCCGGTTGGTCCTACGAGCAGTACTTC. Protein product: CASSPGWSYEQYF.

The rearrangement links TRBV19 to TRBJ2-1, with D perhaps matching TRBD2 (6 bases). The V end was cut by 5 bases, the J end by 7 bases, with 18 bases between. Per germline, CDR1 LNHDA and CDR2 SQIVND (reference sequence). The CDR3 spans 15 residues. DNA for the CDR3: TGTGCCAGTAGTGTGGAGAGGGCGGCGGGAAATGAGCAGTTCTTC. It is translated as CASSVERAAGNEQFF.

The J gene is TRBJ2-3, the V gene TRBV11-3; weak D call: TRBD2 (7 bases). The germline V gene has CDR1 SGHNT and CDR2 YENEEA. The CDR3 consists of 14 residues. Trimming pared 5 bases from V and 5 bases from J, leaving 14 bases between. The CDR3 here is CASSRGGAEDTQYF. CDR3 DNA: TGTGCCAGCAGCCGTGGGGGGGCGGAAGATACGCAGTATTTT.

This rearrangement joins TRBV19 to TRBJ1-5, with no clear D. V shed 1 base and J shed 6 bases, with 10 bases lying between them. The CDR3 is 14 residues long. Germline V CDR1 and CDR2: LNHDA, SQIVND (reference sequence). CDR3 coding DNA: TGTGCCAGTAGTATAGCTTTCGGCGGTCAGCCCCAGCATTTT. This encodes CASSIAFGGQPQHF.

J is TRBJ1-2 and V is TRBV29-1, with a possible D match to TRBD1 (6 bases). From germline, CDR1 is SQVTM and CDR2 ANQGSEA. The CDR3 has 12 residues. V lost 6 bases and J lost 4, with 12 bases in between. The DNA for the CDR3 is TGCAGCGTCGACAGGAATTCCTATGGCTACACCTTC. This gives the protein CSVDRNSYGYTF.

The chain joins TRBV12-3 or TRBV12-4 to TRBJ1-5; D is unresolved. Deletions cut 6 bases from V and 11 bases from J, with 11 bases between. The CDR3 is 11 residues long. The CDR3 loop is CASSRGAAQHF. In DNA, the CDR3 is TGTGCCAGCAGCCGGGGTGCGGCCCAGCATTTT.

The rearrangement uses TRBV7-8 and TRBJ2-5; 9 bases agree with TRBD2. CDR3 length: 15 residues. The J segment lost 5 bases and the V segment lost 1 base, leaving 5 bases of the junction unmatched. The germline V gene has CDR1 SGHVS and CDR2 FQNEAQ. CDR3 DNA: TGTGCCAGCAGCTTAGACGGGACTAGCTACGAGACCCAGTACTTC. Translated: CASSLDGTSYETQYF.

V usage is TRBV5-1 and J usage is TRBJ1-3, with D tentatively TRBD1 (5 bases). Trimming took off 0 bases at V and 4 bases at J, with 11 bases between the two ends. Germline assignment: CDR1 SGHRS and CDR2 YFSETQ. The CDR3 covers 15 residues. CDR3 nucleotides: TGCGCCAGCAGCTTGGGGCAGGGAATGGGAAACACCATATATTTT. It encodes CASSLGQGMGNTIYF.

This sequence joins TRBV18 and TRBJ2-7; weak D call: TRBD1 (6 bases). CDR3 size: 15 residues. The germline CDR1 and CDR2 sequences are KGHSH and LQKENI. The V gene lost 3 bases and the J gene lost 4 bases, with 16 bases spanning the gap. CDR3 amino acids: CASSPREGGVYEQYF. Written as DNA, the CDR3 is TGTGCCAGCTCACCCAGGGAAGGGGGAGTATACGAGCAGTACTTC.

V and J are TRBV2 and TRBJ1-1, with 8 nucleotides matching TRBD1. This CDR3 contains 13 residues. From germline, CDR1 is SNHLY and CDR2 FYNNEI. V was pared by 6 bases and J by 4 bases, with 4 bases of the junction left unmatched. CDR3 protein: CASRETGATEAFF. DNA for the CDR3: TGTGCCAGCAGGGAGACAGGGGCCACTGAAGCTTTCTTT.

The V call is TRBV3-1 (or the pseudogene TRBV3-2), the J call TRBJ2-7; 11 bases align to TRBD2. The V segment lost 1 base and the J segment 4 bases; nucleotides outside the gene matches: 6. This CDR3 region has 16 residues. The germline V gene encodes CDR1 LGHDT and CDR2 YNNKEL (reference sequence). The CDR3, as DNA: TGTGCCAGCAGCCAAGGACTAGCGGGGACTTTTTACGAGCAGTACTTC. Translating gives CASSQGLAGTFYEQYF.

This sequence joins TRBV29-1 and TRBJ2-5, with D hard to call. Trimming stripped 5 bases from V and 2 bases from J, with 12 bases between. Germline V gives CDR1 SQVTM, CDR2 ANQGSEA. CDR3 size: 13 residues. The CDR3 loop reads CSVMESHQETQYF. In DNA, the CDR3 is TGCAGCGTTATGGAGTCGCATCAAGAGACCCAGTACTTC.

The gene calls are TRBV21-1 and TRBJ1-2; no check of the table's D call, TRBD1, against the DNA was made. TRBV21-1 is a listed pseudogene. The CDR3 extends over 17 amino acids. As DNA, the CDR3 is TGTGCCAGCAGCAAAGTTAGCAGGGGCCTAACTAACTATGGCTACACCTTC. This translates into CASSKVSRGLTNYGYTF.

The count of this clone is one. The chain has TRBV9 and TRBJ2-7; 11 bases align to TRBD1. Trimming cost V 5 bases and J 2 bases; bases outside gene matches: 6. CDR1 and CDR2 (germline): SGDLS, YYNGEE. The CDR3 spans 15 residues. CDR3 coding DNA: TGTGCCAGCAGTGACCCGGGACAGGGGGCCTACGAGCAGTACTTC. Its translation is CASSDPGQGAYEQYF.

The chain recombines TRBV6-6 with TRBJ1-2; D is unclear. This CDR3 comprises 14 residues. Trimming took off 0 bases at V and 2 bases at J, with 7 bases between the two ends. Germline V gene lookup returns CDR1 MNHNY and CDR2 SVGAGI (reference sequence). CDR3 amino acids: CASSYSSLNYGYTF. The CDR3 DNA reads as TGTGCCAGCAGTTACTCGTCCCTAAACTATGGCTACACCTTC.

V is TRBV7-3 and J is TRBJ2-2, with 9 bases aligning to TRBD1. Germline V gene data show CDR1 as SGHTA and CDR2 as FQGTGA. The V gene end was trimmed by 5 bases and the J gene end by 3 bases; junction bases not matched to a gene: 7. The CDR3 covers 16 residues. This CDR3 is CASSPRTGAHTGELFF. CDR3 bases: TGTGCCAGCAGCCCGAGGACAGGGGCCCACACCGGGGAGCTGTTTTTT.

This clone was recorded once. V is TRBV7-7 and J is TRBJ2-6, with 10 bases matching TRBD1. Germline CDR1 SSHAT, CDR2 FNYEAQ (reference sequence). The CDR3 consists of 16 residues. The ends lost 8 bases at V and 0 bases at J; junction bases unmatched: 4. CDR3 DNA sequence: TGTGCCAGCGGGACAGGGGCCAACTCTGGGGCCAACGTCCTGACTTTC. Its protein product is CASGTGANSGANVLTF.

The genes are TRBV6-5 and TRBJ1-2, with 8 bases lining up with TRBD1. CDR3 size: 13 residues. Germline CDR1 is MNHEY and CDR2 is SVGAGI. The V segment lost 6 bases and the J segment 2 bases; nucleotides outside the gene matches: 2. CDR3 DNA: TGTGCCAGCAGACGACAGGGGAACTATGGCTACACCTTC. Its protein is CASRRQGNYGYTF.

The chain is built from TRBV6-5 and TRBJ2-2; D possibly corresponds to TRBD2 (6 bases). The CDR3 spans 15 residues. V was pared by 7 bases and J by 6 bases, with 18 bases between. Germline CDR1 and CDR2: MNHEY and SVGAGI. The CDR3 bases are TGTGCCAGCACTCAGGTCCCGGGGGTAGCCGGGGAGCTGTTTTTT. Translating it yields CASTQVPGVAGELFF.